This TCR beta chain is drawn from a study of CD8 T cells in Susac syndrome. Regarding the study as a whole: The CD4+ T cell repertoires from Susac syndrome exhibited no clonal expansion.

A note on this clonotype: Antigen unknown.

RNA totalling roughly 0.45 to 1 ug underwent reverse transcription with random hexamers. Across 54 Vbeta and 13 Jbeta, TCR beta CDR3 was amplified with immunoSEQ multiplex PCR. TCRdb re-called the immunoSEQ multiplex PCR reads through MiXCR, storing one row per CDR3 protein. The sample yields around 200,000 distinct CDR3 sequences, around 95% seen once. Sequenced: CD4+ T cells from PBMCs. This TCR derives from a human donor with Susac syndrome.

The CDR3, as DNA: TGCAGTGCTATGTTTAGGGCGGGAGCCAAAAACATTCAGTACTTC. Its translation: CSAMFRAGAKNIQYF. The chain links TRBV20-1 to TRBJ2-4, with a weak D call TRBD2 (5 bases). Germline CDR1 and CDR2: DFQATT and SNEGSKA (reference sequence). The length of the CDR3 is 15 residues. V gave up 4 bases and J gave up 0 bases, with 13 bases separating them.